These 7 T cell receptor beta chains were all obtained from the same sample, sequenced in a study of regulatory T cells in long-lasting Graves disease (dated by TCRdb to the early 2020s). The sample's time point label, in plain terms: newly diagnosed GD, antithyroid drugs for less than 3 months. RNA was extracted from PBMCs in TRIzol for both TCR sequencing and RNA sequencing. Library preparation was by multiplex PCR. Sequencing used an Illumina HiSeq 4000. CDR3 regions were amplified by Arm-PCR with iRepertoire HTBI primers to construct TCR beta libraries. The public reads were reanalyzed by TCRdb: fastp trimming at Q25, MiXCR alignment, in-frame beta chains only. Here each entry gathers all rows of one CDR3 protein and keeps the most common genes and DNA. For this sample there are 250,000 to 300,000 distinct CDR3 sequences; 15% to 20% appear just once. About 15% of the sample comes from the top ten.

These data were likewise used in another study, on T cells in Graves' hyperthyroidism and ophthalmopathy.

The sequencing here drew on peripheral blood mononuclear cells (PBMCs), taken at new diagnosis, from a patient treated with antithyroid drugs. The receptors here all came from a woman younger than 45 with Graves disease. Donor details come from another sample of the same person, matched by shared clones.

In the case of this clonotype: This likely reflects a read error, since a far larger clone is one base away. Here the CDR3 DNA reads TGTGCCAGCAGCTTAAGTATCGGAGCAGGTACGCAGTATTTT. Its translation is CASSLSIGAGTQYF. The rearrangement uses TRBV27 and TRBJ2-3; D unresolved. This CDR3 spans 14 amino acids. V lost 6 bases, J lost 8 bases, and 18 bases lay in between. CDR1 and CDR2 (germline): MNHEY, SMNVEV (reference sequence).

As DNA, the CDR3 is TGTGCCAGCAGCCCCCCATCAGGACGGACGGGGGGCTACACCTTC. Amino acids: CASSPPSGRTGGYTF. The chain links TRBV5-4 to TRBJ1-2; D call uncertain. There are 15 residues in the CDR3. Deletions cut 4 bases from V and 8 bases from J, with 21 bases between. CDR1 and CDR2 from the germline V gene are SGHNT and YYREEE (reference sequence).

There are many counts of this clonotype. The chain employs TRBV18 and TRBJ1-1; D unclear. Deletions cut 2 bases from V and 0 bases from J, with 10 bases between. The CDR3 totals 15 residues. Germline values: CDR1 KGHSH, CDR2 LQKENI. The CDR3 loop is CASSPRSNMNTEAFF. The CDR3 DNA reads as TGTGCCAGCTCACCAAGGTCAAATATGAACACTGAAGCTTTCTTT.

In this sample, this clonotype turned up a few times. This chain links TRBV10-3 with TRBJ1-1; 10 bases are a match to TRBD1. The CDR3 covers 18 residues. The germline CDR1 and CDR2 sequences are ENHRY and SYGVKD. J lost 0 bases, V lost 8 bases, and 15 bases had no gene match. This CDR3 reads CAIGDRGMKEVLNTEAFF. The CDR3, as DNA: TGTGCCATCGGGGACAGGGGAATGAAGGAGGTACTGAACACTGAAGCTTTCTTT.

The gene calls are TRBV18 and TRBJ2-3; no definite D call. Germline V gene lookup returns CDR1 KGHSH and CDR2 LQKENI. This CDR3 spans 14 amino acids. Trimming removed 3 bases at V and 1 base at J, with 8 bases between. The CDR3 loop is CASSPDFRTDTQYF. CDR3 coding DNA: TGTGCCAGCTCACCGGATTTCCGCACAGATACGCAGTATTTT.

This clonotype has at least ten counts. The chain uses TRBV4-2 and TRBJ2-7; D may be TRBD2 (5 bases). Trimming took 3 bases from V and 0 from J, leaving 9 bases between them. The CDR3 contains 14 residues. The germline V gene has CDR1 LGHNA and CDR2 YNFKEQ. This CDR3 is CASSQDGNSYEQYF. CDR3 nucleotides: TGTGCCAGCAGCCAGGACGGGAACTCCTACGAGCAGTACTTC.

This clonotype has only a few counts. This chain uses TRBV4-1 with TRBJ1-4; 7 positions agree with TRBD1. V lost 1 base and J lost 5; bases outside the gene matches: 1. CDR1 MGHRA and CDR2 YSYEKL come from the germline V gene. This CDR3 is 14 amino acids long. CDR3 loop: CASSQARGNEKLFF. In DNA, the CDR3 is TGCGCCAGCAGCCAAGCCAGGGGGAATGAAAAACTGTTTTTT.